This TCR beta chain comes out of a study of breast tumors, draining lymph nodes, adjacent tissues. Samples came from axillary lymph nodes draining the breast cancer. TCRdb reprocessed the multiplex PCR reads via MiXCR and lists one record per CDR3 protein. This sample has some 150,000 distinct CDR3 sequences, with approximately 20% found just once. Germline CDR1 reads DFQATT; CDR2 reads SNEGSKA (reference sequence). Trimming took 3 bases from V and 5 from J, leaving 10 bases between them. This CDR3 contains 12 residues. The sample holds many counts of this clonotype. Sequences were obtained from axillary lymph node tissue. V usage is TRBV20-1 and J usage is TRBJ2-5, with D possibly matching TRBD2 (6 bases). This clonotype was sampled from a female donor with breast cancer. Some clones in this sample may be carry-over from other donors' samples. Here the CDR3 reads CSASGGRETQYF. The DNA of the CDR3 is TGCAGTGCTAGTGGAGGGCGGGAGACCCAGTACTTC.